Here is one T cell receptor (beta chain) with its context. The sample belongs to a study of blood T cells in healthy people across ages. A second PCR of roughly 7 to 11 cycles used a sample-barcoded 5' primer and a J-beta primer mix. The template-switch adaptor was a 5' adaptor with 12 random nucleotides. It tagged each cDNA molecule. TCRdb itself ran the 5' RACE reads through MiXCR, one entry per CDR3 protein. The sample consists of fewer than 650,000 distinct CDR3 sequences, about a quarter of them appearing once. These data also featured in a second study, about T cells of mothers and their children.

This clonotype originated in a boy between 2 and 10 years old in good health. Sequenced input: blood.

The CDR3 sequence: CASSSRLPLISETQYF. The CDR3 coding sequence is TGTGCCAGCAGCTCGCGACTACCCCTAATTTCAGAGACCCAGTACTTC. The V gene is TRBV13, the J gene TRBJ2-5; D is possibly TRBD2 (5 bases). Trimming took 4 bases from V and 4 from J, leaving 19 bases between them. Looked up from germline, CDR1 is PRHDT and CDR2 is FYEKMQ (reference sequence). This CDR3 has 16 residues.